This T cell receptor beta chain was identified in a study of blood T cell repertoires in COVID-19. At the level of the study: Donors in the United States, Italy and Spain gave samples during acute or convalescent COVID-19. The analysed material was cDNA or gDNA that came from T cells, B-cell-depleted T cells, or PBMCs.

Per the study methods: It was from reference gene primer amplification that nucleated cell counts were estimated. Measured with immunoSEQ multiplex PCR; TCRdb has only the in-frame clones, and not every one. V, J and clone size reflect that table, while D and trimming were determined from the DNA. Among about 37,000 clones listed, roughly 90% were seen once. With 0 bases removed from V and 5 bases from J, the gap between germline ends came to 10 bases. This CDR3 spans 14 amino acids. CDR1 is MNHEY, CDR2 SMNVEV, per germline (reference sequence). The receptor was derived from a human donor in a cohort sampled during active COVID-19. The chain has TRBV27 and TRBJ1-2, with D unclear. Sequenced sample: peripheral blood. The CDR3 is CASSLSEGSYGYTF. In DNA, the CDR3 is TGTGCCAGCAGTTTATCGGAGGGCTCTTATGGCTACACCTTC.